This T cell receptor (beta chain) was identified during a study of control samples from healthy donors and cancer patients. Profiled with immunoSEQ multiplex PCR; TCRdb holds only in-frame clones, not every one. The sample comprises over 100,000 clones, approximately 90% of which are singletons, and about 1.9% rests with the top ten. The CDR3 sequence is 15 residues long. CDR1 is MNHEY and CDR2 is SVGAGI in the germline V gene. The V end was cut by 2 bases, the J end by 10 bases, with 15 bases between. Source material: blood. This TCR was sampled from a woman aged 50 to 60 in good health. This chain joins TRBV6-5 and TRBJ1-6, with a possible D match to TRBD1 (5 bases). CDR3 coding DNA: TGTGCCAGCAGTTACGACGATCCTTCAGGGTCACCCCTCCACTTT. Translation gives CASSYDDPSGSPLHF.